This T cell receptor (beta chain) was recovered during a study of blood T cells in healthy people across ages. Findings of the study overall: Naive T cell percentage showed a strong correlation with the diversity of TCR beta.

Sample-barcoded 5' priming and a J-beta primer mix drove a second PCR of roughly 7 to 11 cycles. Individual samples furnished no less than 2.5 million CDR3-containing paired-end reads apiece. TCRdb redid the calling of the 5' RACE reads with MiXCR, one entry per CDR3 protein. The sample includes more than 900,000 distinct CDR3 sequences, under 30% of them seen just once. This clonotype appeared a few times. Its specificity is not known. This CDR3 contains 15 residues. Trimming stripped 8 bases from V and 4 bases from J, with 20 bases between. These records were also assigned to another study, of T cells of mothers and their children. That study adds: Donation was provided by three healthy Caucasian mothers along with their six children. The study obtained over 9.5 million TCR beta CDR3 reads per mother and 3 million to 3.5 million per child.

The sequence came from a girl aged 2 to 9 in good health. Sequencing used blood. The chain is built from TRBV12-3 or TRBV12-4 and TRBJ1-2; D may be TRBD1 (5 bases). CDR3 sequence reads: CASLTSRGSSYGYTF. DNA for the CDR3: TGTGCCAGCTTAACATCACGGGGGTCGAGCTATGGCTACACCTTC.